The rows below give T cell receptor beta chains drawn from one sample of a study of cytomegalovirus exposure and HLA in healthy donors. Measured with immunoSEQ multiplex PCR; TCRdb has only the in-frame clones, and not every one. This table holds 150,000 to 180,000 clones, under 80% found once. The sample was PBMCs. These receptors all come from a man aged 30-40 years in good health and CMV-seronegative. The CDR3 runs from the conserved cysteine through the conserved F or W. The order of the fields is D gene, V gene, clone size, J gene, CDR3 DNA, CDR3 protein. A D gene is named only where the DNA matches it firmly. Clone size is given for some rows only: seen once, a few or many times, or a class if the clone is expanded.

d_gene: TRBD1; v_gene: TRBV4-2; abundance: NA; j_gene: TRBJ2-1; CDR3nt: TGTGCCAGCAGCCAAGACCCGGGACAGGGGACCTACAATGAGCAGTTCTTC; CDR3aa: CASSQDPGQGTYNEQFF
d_gene: TRBD1; v_gene: TRBV19; abundance: NA; j_gene: TRBJ2-3; CDR3nt: TGTGCCAGTAGTGAAGGGGGCGCATGGCGAGATACGCAGTATTTT; CDR3aa: CASSEGGAWRDTQYF
d_gene: NA; v_gene: TRBV28; abundance: many; j_gene: TRBJ2-7; CDR3nt: TGTGCCAGCAGTTTGAGCAGACCGGGAGAGCAGTACTTC; CDR3aa: CASSLSRPGEQYF
d_gene: NA; v_gene: TRBV13; abundance: NA; j_gene: TRBJ1-1; CDR3nt: TGTGCCAGCAGCCTGCTAGGGGAAACTGAAGCTTTCTTT; CDR3aa: CASSLLGETEAFF
d_gene: NA; v_gene: TRBV5-1; abundance: NA; j_gene: TRBJ1-4; CDR3nt: TGCGCCAGCAGCTTGGGACAGCCAACTAATGAAAAACTGTTTTTT; CDR3aa: CASSLGQPTNEKLFF
d_gene: NA; v_gene: TRBV6-6; abundance: few; j_gene: TRBJ2-7; CDR3nt: TGTGCCAGCAGGGAACAGGAACAGGGCGCCTACGAGCAGTACTTC; CDR3aa: CASREQEQGAYEQYF
d_gene: TRBD1; v_gene: TRBV15; abundance: NA; j_gene: TRBJ2-2; CDR3nt: TGTGCCACCAGCGTATCCGGGACAGGGGAAACCGGGGAGCTGTTTTTT; CDR3aa: CATSVSGTGETGELFF
d_gene: TRBD1; v_gene: TRBV2; abundance: NA; j_gene: TRBJ2-7; CDR3nt: TGTGCCAGAGGGGACAGGGTGATTTATGAGCAGTACTTC; CDR3aa: CARGDRVIYEQYF
d_gene: NA; v_gene: TRBV27; abundance: NA; j_gene: TRBJ1-2; CDR3nt: TGTGCCAGCAGTTTTGGGGGGTCTAACTATGGCTACACCTTC; CDR3aa: CASSFGGSNYGYTF
d_gene: TRBD1; v_gene: TRBV4-1; abundance: NA; j_gene: TRBJ2-7; CDR3nt: TGCGCCAGCAGCCAAGGCTCACAGGGGGTTTACGAGCAGTACTTC; CDR3aa: CASSQGSQGVYEQYF
d_gene: TRBD2; v_gene: TRBV4-3; abundance: NA; j_gene: TRBJ2-7; CDR3nt: TGCGCCAGCAGCCAAGATAGTCTAGCGGGGCTCGACGAGCAGTACTTC; CDR3aa: CASSQDSLAGLDEQYF
d_gene: NA; v_gene: TRBV6-1; abundance: NA; j_gene: TRBJ2-1; CDR3nt: TGTGCCAGCAGTGGGTTATTGGGGCCCGAGCAGTTCTTC; CDR3aa: CASSGLLGPEQFF
d_gene: TRBD2; v_gene: TRBV7-2; abundance: NA; j_gene: TRBJ2-7; CDR3nt: TGTGCCAGCAGCTTAGAGGCAGGACTAGCGGTTTACGAGCAGTACTTC; CDR3aa: CASSLEAGLAVYEQYF
d_gene: TRBD1; v_gene: TRBV30; abundance: few; j_gene: TRBJ1-1; CDR3nt: TGTGCCTGGAGAGGGGACAGTAAGACTGAAGCTTTCTTT; CDR3aa: CAWRGDSKTEAFF
d_gene: NA; v_gene: TRBV7-2; abundance: NA; j_gene: TRBJ1-6; CDR3nt: TGTGCCAGCAGCCTCATCGGGGCGGGGCCCCTCCACTTT; CDR3aa: CASSLIGAGPLHF
d_gene: TRBD2; v_gene: TRBV11-2; abundance: few; j_gene: TRBJ2-1; CDR3nt: TGTGCCAGCAGCGGTGCGACTAGCTGGGGTGAGCAGTTCTTC; CDR3aa: CASSGATSWGEQFF
d_gene: TRBD1; v_gene: TRBV5-4; abundance: NA; j_gene: TRBJ2-7; CDR3nt: TGTGCCAGCAGCCTAGGGACAGGGTTTCAGTACTTC; CDR3aa: CASSLGTGFQYF
d_gene: NA; v_gene: TRBV20-1; abundance: NA; j_gene: TRBJ2-1; CDR3nt: TGCAGTGCTAGAGACATTGAGCAGTTCTTC; CDR3aa: CSARDIEQFF
d_gene: TRBD1; v_gene: TRBV18; abundance: NA; j_gene: TRBJ2-7; CDR3nt: TGTGCCAGCTCTCAAGCCGGGACAGCCTACGAGCAGTACTTC; CDR3aa: CASSQAGTAYEQYF
d_gene: TRBD1; v_gene: TRBV15; abundance: NA; j_gene: TRBJ1-2; CDR3nt: TGTGCCACCAGCGTCCGACAGGGGGGAGGAGGTGGCTACACCTTC; CDR3aa: CATSVRQGGGGGYTF
d_gene: NA; v_gene: TRBV5-5; abundance: NA; j_gene: TRBJ2-7; CDR3nt: TGTGCCAGCAGCTTGGGGACACAAGCCGACGAGCAGTACTTC; CDR3aa: CASSLGTQADEQYF
d_gene: TRBD1; v_gene: TRBV27; abundance: NA; j_gene: TRBJ2-5; CDR3nt: TGTGCCAGCAGTTTGACAGGGGGGCAAGAGACCCAGTACTTC; CDR3aa: CASSLTGGQETQYF
d_gene: TRBD1; v_gene: TRBV6-5; abundance: NA; j_gene: TRBJ2-5; CDR3nt: TGTGCCAGCAGTTACTCGACGAGGGGGCTAGGAGAGACCCAGTACTTC; CDR3aa: CASSYSTRGLGETQYF
d_gene: TRBD1; v_gene: TRBV29-1; abundance: few; j_gene: TRBJ2-7; CDR3nt: TGCAGCGTTGAACTAGGGACAGGTCGGGGCGAGCAGTACTTC; CDR3aa: CSVELGTGRGEQYF
d_gene: NA; v_gene: TRBV6-6; abundance: once; j_gene: TRBJ2-7; CDR3nt: TGTGCCAGCACCGGAAGTGGGAGGATGGGCGAGCAGTACTTC; CDR3aa: CASTGSGRMGEQYF
d_gene: NA; v_gene: TRBV2; abundance: NA; j_gene: TRBJ2-1; CDR3nt: TGTGCCAGCAGTGTAGGGGGGGCATTAATCGGGAATGAGCAGTTCTTC; CDR3aa: CASSVGGALIGNEQFF
d_gene: NA; v_gene: TRBV5-8; abundance: NA; j_gene: TRBJ1-2; CDR3nt: TGTGCCAGCAGTCGACCAGGCTATGGCTACACCTTC; CDR3aa: CASSRPGYGYTF
d_gene: NA; v_gene: TRBV27; abundance: NA; j_gene: TRBJ2-7; CDR3nt: TGTGCCAGCAGGAGGAGCACGAGCTCCTACGAGCAGTACTTC; CDR3aa: CASRRSTSSYEQYF
d_gene: TRBD2; v_gene: TRBV2; abundance: NA; j_gene: TRBJ2-5; CDR3nt: TGTGCCCCTACTCGGGGGGTCCAAGAGACCCAGTACTTC; CDR3aa: CAPTRGVQETQYF
d_gene: TRBD1; v_gene: TRBV6-5; abundance: NA; j_gene: TRBJ1-2; CDR3nt: TGTGCCAGCAGGGAGGACAGGCAAGGGGCCTATGGCTACACCTTC; CDR3aa: CASREDRQGAYGYTF
d_gene: NA; v_gene: TRBV19; abundance: NA; j_gene: TRBJ2-1; CDR3nt: TGTGCCAGTAGTATCCGGGGGAGTTACAATGAGCAGTTCTTC; CDR3aa: CASSIRGSYNEQFF
d_gene: TRBD2; v_gene: TRBV7-8; abundance: NA; j_gene: TRBJ2-7; CDR3nt: TGTGCCAGCAGCCCGGACTCCGCGGGGGACGAGCAGTACTTC; CDR3aa: CASSPDSAGDEQYF
d_gene: TRBD1; v_gene: TRBV28; abundance: NA; j_gene: TRBJ1-1; CDR3nt: TGTGCCAGCAGTTTCTGGGGACAGGGGGTTCCTGAAGCTTTCTTT; CDR3aa: CASSFWGQGVPEAFF
d_gene: NA; v_gene: TRBV5-4; abundance: few; j_gene: TRBJ1-4; CDR3nt: TGTGCCAGCAGTGAGAAGACTAATGAAAAACTGTTTTTT; CDR3aa: CASSEKTNEKLFF
d_gene: TRBD1; v_gene: TRBV7-9; abundance: NA; j_gene: TRBJ2-7; CDR3nt: TGTGCCAGCAGTTCACCGGGACAGGGGGCGGTTGAGCAGTACTTC; CDR3aa: CASSSPGQGAVEQYF
d_gene: NA; v_gene: TRBV29-1; abundance: NA; j_gene: TRBJ1-1; CDR3nt: TGCAGCGCCCAGCAGGGGAGGAACACTGAAGCTTTCTTT; CDR3aa: CSAQQGRNTEAFF
d_gene: TRBD1; v_gene: TRBV19; abundance: NA; j_gene: TRBJ2-1; CDR3nt: TGTGCCAGTAGATTACAGGGGGGAAATAATGAGCAGTTCTTC; CDR3aa: CASRLQGGNNEQFF
d_gene: NA; v_gene: TRBV5-8; abundance: NA; j_gene: TRBJ1-2; CDR3nt: TGTGCCACTCGAGGGAGAATCGGTTATGGCTACACCTTC; CDR3aa: CATRGRIGYGYTF
d_gene: TRBD2; v_gene: TRBV5-1; abundance: NA; j_gene: TRBJ2-3; CDR3nt: TGCGCCAGCAACCCCCAGCGGGGGAGAACAGATACGCAGTATTTT; CDR3aa: CASNPQRGRTDTQYF
d_gene: NA; v_gene: TRBV19; abundance: NA; j_gene: TRBJ1-1; CDR3nt: TGTGCCAGTATTGAGGACAGGAACACTGAAGCTTTCTTT; CDR3aa: CASIEDRNTEAFF
d_gene: NA; v_gene: TRBV19; abundance: NA; j_gene: TRBJ1-2; CDR3nt: TGTGCCAGTAGTGGACCGGGACTTTCTTTCTATGGCTACACCTTC; CDR3aa: CASSGPGLSFYGYTF
d_gene: TRBD1; v_gene: TRBV29-1; abundance: NA; j_gene: TRBJ2-1; CDR3nt: TGCAGCGTTGAAGGGGACAGGGTGTTCTTC; CDR3aa: CSVEGDRVFF
d_gene: NA; v_gene: TRBV5-1; abundance: NA; j_gene: TRBJ2-2; CDR3nt: TGCGCCAGCAGCTTGGAGCCGGGGGGCTCGAACACCGGGGAGCTGTTTTTT; CDR3aa: CASSLEPGGSNTGELFF
d_gene: TRBD2; v_gene: TRBV19; abundance: NA; j_gene: TRBJ2-5; CDR3nt: TGTGCCAGTAGTATCGGGGGGGGTGAGACCCAGTACTTC; CDR3aa: CASSIGGGETQYF
d_gene: NA; v_gene: TRBV18; abundance: NA; j_gene: TRBJ1-1; CDR3nt: TGTGCCAGCTCACCTGGGCAGGGGAACACTGAAGCTTTCTTT; CDR3aa: CASSPGQGNTEAFF
d_gene: TRBD1; v_gene: TRBV6-4; abundance: NA; j_gene: TRBJ1-5; CDR3nt: TGTGCCAGCAGTGACTCCACGGGACAGGGGGCAAATTATAGCAATCAGCCCCAGCATTTT; CDR3aa: CASSDSTGQGANYSNQPQHF
d_gene: NA; v_gene: TRBV5-1; abundance: NA; j_gene: TRBJ2-5; CDR3nt: TGCGCCAGCAGCTTGGCCGGGGGACTCCAAGAGACCCAGTACTTC; CDR3aa: CASSLAGGLQETQYF
d_gene: NA; v_gene: TRBV2; abundance: few; j_gene: TRBJ2-7; CDR3nt: TGTGCCAGCGGGCGGACTGCGATCCTCTCCTACGAGCAGTACTTC; CDR3aa: CASGRTAILSYEQYF
d_gene: TRBD1; v_gene: TRBV9; abundance: NA; j_gene: TRBJ2-5; CDR3nt: TGTGCCAGCAGCAGGGACAGAGGCGCGGAAGAGACCCAGTACTTC; CDR3aa: CASSRDRGAEETQYF
d_gene: NA; v_gene: TRBV6-1; abundance: NA; j_gene: TRBJ1-1; CDR3nt: TGTGCCAGCAGTGAAATAAACACTGAAGCTTTCTTT; CDR3aa: CASSEINTEAFF
d_gene: TRBD1; v_gene: TRBV18; abundance: NA; j_gene: TRBJ1-1; CDR3nt: TGTGCCAGCTCACCCCAGGGGGCTGGCGCTGAAGCTTTCTTT; CDR3aa: CASSPQGAGAEAFF
d_gene: TRBD2; v_gene: TRBV6-6; abundance: NA; j_gene: TRBJ2-7; CDR3nt: TGTGCCAGCAGTCGAGCGGGGGGGGGCCACGAGCAGTACTTC; CDR3aa: CASSRAGGGHEQYF
d_gene: TRBD1; v_gene: TRBV5-4; abundance: NA; j_gene: TRBJ2-5; CDR3nt: TGTGCCAGCAGCTCGGACAGGTCGTACCAAGAGACCCAGTACTTC; CDR3aa: CASSSDRSYQETQYF
d_gene: TRBD1; v_gene: TRBV6-6; abundance: NA; j_gene: TRBJ1-2; CDR3nt: TGTGCCAGCAGTACGGGACAGGGCGGGAACTATGGCTACCCCTTC; CDR3aa: CASSTGQGGNYGYPF